What follows describes a single T cell receptor beta chain. This clonotype is described as medium-sized (0.01 to 0.1%). Its specific antigen is unknown. Per-base qualities were not stored, and no clone one base away is much larger. CDR1 and CDR2, per the germline V gene, are SGDLS and YYNGEE. Inclusive of the bounding cysteine and phenylalanine, the CDR3 is 16 residues long. Kept here is only the CDR3 DNA, which spans 48 bases and is read in frame from base 1. The germline V end is reduced by 0 bases and the J end by 3 bases; junction bases left unmatched: 2. The data were obtained in a study of response to subunit inactivated influenza vaccine (dated by TCRdb to between 2017 and 2018). Regarding the study in general: Deep quantitative T cell receptor repertoire profiling was used in the study to track responses to a trivalent subunit inactivated influenza vaccine. Overall results and qualifications from the work: The authors proposed that each seasonal influenza vaccination may bring in only a limited number of new T cells.

Library generation was performed with RT-PCR. The run used an Illumina HiSeq 2500. TCRdb reprocessed the public reads (quality trimming at Q25 with fastp, clone calling with MiXCR) and kept in-frame beta chains. Rows with a matching CDR3 protein are joined into one entry that keeps the most common DNA and genes. For this sample the table gives about 150,000 distinct CDR3 sequences, of which about 10% were detected only once. Roughly 36% of the sample rests with the top ten. The TCR sequence derives from a man between 45 and 75 years old who received an inactivated influenza vaccine. Donor details come from another sample of the same person, matched by shared clones. The specimen comprised CD8+ T cells sorted from PBMCs, sampled around 25 months after vaccination. The rearrangement joined TRBV9 to TRBJ2-2, with 10 junctional bases fitting TRBD2. The CDR3: CASSVASGGYTGELFF. In nucleotide form, the sequence is TGTGCCAGCAGCGTAGCTAGCGGGGGTTACACCGGGGAGCTGTTTTTT.